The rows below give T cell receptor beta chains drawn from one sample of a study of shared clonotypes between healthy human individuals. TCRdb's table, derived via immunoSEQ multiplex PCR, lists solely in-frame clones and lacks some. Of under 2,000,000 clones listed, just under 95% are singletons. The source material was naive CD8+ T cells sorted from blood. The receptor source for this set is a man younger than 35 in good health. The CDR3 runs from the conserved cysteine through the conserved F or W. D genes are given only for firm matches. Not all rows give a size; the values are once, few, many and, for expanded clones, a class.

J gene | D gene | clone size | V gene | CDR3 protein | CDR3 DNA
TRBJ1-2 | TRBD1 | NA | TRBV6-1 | CASRGGSTYGYTF | TGTGCCAGCAGAGGGGGCTCAACCTATGGCTACACCTTC
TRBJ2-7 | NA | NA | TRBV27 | CASKPGPEWYEQYF | TGTGCCAGCAAACCGGGCCCCGAATGGTACGAGCAGTACTTC
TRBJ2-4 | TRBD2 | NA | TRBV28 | CASSSLEAGGLNIQYF | TGTGCCAGCAGCTCGCTCGAGGCGGGGGGTCTAAACATTCAGTACTTC
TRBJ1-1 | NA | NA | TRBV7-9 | CASSSSSPEAFF | TGTGCCAGCAGTTCGAGTTCCCCTGAAGCTTTCTTT
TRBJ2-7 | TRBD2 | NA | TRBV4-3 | CASSRLSGRGDEQYF | TGCGCCAGCAGCCGTTTGAGCGGGAGAGGCGACGAGCAGTACTTC
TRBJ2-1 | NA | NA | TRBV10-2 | CASSEASWEYNEQFF | TGCGCCAGCAGTGAGGCTAGCTGGGAATACAATGAGCAGTTCTTC
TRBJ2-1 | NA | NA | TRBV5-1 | CASSLVEEQFF | TGCGCCAGCAGCTTGGTTGAGGAGCAGTTCTTC
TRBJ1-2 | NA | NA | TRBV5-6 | CASSSFLLGYYGYTF | TGTGCCAGCAGCTCCTTTCTTCTTGGGTACTATGGCTACACCTTC
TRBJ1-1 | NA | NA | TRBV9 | CASSAGTVLTEAFF | TGTGCCAGCAGCGCGGGTACAGTACTCACTGAAGCTTTCTTT
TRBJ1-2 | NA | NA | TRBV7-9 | CASSFSGLGGYTF | TGTGCCAGCAGCTTCTCAGGGTTGGGGGGCTACACCTTC
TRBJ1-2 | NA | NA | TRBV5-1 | CASSTWGYDYTF | TGCGCCAGCAGCACTTGGGGGTACGACTACACCTTC
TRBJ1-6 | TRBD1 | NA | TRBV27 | CASSSRTGLTSPLHF | TGTGCCAGCAGTTCGAGGACAGGTCTTACTTCACCCCTCCACTTT
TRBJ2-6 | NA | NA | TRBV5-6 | CASSPDGESGANVLTF | TGTGCCAGCAGCCCGGACGGGGAATCTGGGGCCAACGTCCTGACTTTC
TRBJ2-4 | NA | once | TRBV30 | CACRWGTTKNIQYF | TGTGCCTGCCGGTGGGGGACGACCAAAAACATTCAGTACTTC
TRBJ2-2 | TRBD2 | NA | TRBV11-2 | CASSPRLAGAELFF | TGTGCCAGCAGCCCCCGACTAGCGGGAGCAGAGCTGTTTTTT